This T cell receptor (beta chain) was obtained from a study of a mutant IDH1 vaccine in newly diagnosed glioma (dated by TCRdb to about 2021). General notes on the study: Of the 30 or so patients who were treated, around 60% were male and about 40% were female, and the mean age was around 40 years. Before enrollment, patients had received standard therapy of radiotherapy alone, temozolomide alone, or radiochemotherapy with temozolomide; most received the combination. Six visits were used for peripheral blood collection: V03 (baseline), V05, V07, V10, V12 and V13. For exploratory analyses, longitudinal TCRB deep sequencing was carried out in roughly 25 treated patients wherever samples were available.

The investigation overall reported the following: Vaccine-induced immune responses across multiple MHC alleles were detected in 80% to 95% of patients. The authors noted that analyses of patient blood samples could not be reproduced because of sample limitations. Changes in the top peripheral T cell clonotypes picked up by TCRB sequencing did not appear to be linked to pseudoprogression. Selection of PBMC samples for TCRB deep sequencing was based on availability.

This clone has more than one count but fewer than ten. Its specific antigen is unknown. Nothing much larger sits one base from this clone, and base qualities are not available. Library generation was performed with the immunoSEQ multiplex PCR assay. Rearranged TCR beta chain sequences were amplified using the hsTCRB Kit according to the manufacturer's protocol. TCRB libraries were sequenced on an Illumina MiSeq. In the source study's methods: The kit vendor's proprietary platform handled demultiplexing, trimming and gene mapping. TCRdb's version of the immuneACCESS table is confined to in-frame rearrangements and falls short of the full clone set. An unresolved V gene accounts for under half of the shortfall where checked; the remainder is of unknown origin. V, J and clone size derive from that table, while D and trimming were established from the DNA sequence. The sample yields tens of thousands of clones; about nine tenths were counted once. The top ten constitute 2% to 3% of the sample.

The time point label, as the study defines it: baseline, week 1 (first vaccination visit). Read against the paper, the sample's treatment or condition label means: pre-vaccination baseline after standard-of-care therapy. Newly diagnosed WHO grade 3 or 4 IDH1-mutant astrocytomas showing loss of nuclear ATRX were present in the donors. The samples were drawn from NOA16, a multicentre, single-arm, open-label phase I trial in Germany that tested a mutant IDH1 peptide vaccine in humans for the first time. Blood drawn at visit V03 was used as the baseline sample for immunogenicity testing. The DNeasy Blood and Tissue Kit was used to extract genomic DNA from EDTA blood for TCRB sequencing. V is reduced by 3 bases and J by 2 bases, leaving a spacing of 10 bases between them. The CDR3 spans 14 residues, from the cysteine through the phenylalanine. The DNA shown is the 42-base CDR3, in frame from base 1. CDR1 and CDR2, per the germline V gene, are MDHEN and SYDVKM.

The origin of this receptor is a man in his forties with glioma. In this chain, TRBV28 is recombined with TRBJ1-1; TRBD1 is perhaps the D gene, given 5 matching bases. The sequencing here drew on PBMCs, taken from a glioma patient treated with radiotherapy, temozolomide or both. The DNA is TGTGCCAGCAGTTTGATTAGGGGCAACACTGAAGCTTTCTTT. This gives the protein CASSLIRGNTEAFF.